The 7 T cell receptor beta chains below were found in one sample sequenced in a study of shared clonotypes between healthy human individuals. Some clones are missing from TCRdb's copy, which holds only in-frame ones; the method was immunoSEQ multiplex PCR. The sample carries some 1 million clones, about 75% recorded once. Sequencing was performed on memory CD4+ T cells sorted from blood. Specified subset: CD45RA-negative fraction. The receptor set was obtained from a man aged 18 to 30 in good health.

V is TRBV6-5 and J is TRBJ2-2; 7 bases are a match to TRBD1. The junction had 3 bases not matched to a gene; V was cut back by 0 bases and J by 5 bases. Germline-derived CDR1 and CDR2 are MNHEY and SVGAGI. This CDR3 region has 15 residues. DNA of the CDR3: TGTGCCAGCAGTTACTCGATACAGGGGACCGGGGAGCTGTTTTTT. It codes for CASSYSIQGTGELFF.

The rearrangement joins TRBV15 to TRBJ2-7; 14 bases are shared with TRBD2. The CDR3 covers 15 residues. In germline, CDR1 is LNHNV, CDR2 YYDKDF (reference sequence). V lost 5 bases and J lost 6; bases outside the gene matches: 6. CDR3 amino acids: CATSDPTSGGGEQYF. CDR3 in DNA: TGTGCCACCAGCGATCCGACTAGCGGGGGGGGCGAGCAGTACTTC.

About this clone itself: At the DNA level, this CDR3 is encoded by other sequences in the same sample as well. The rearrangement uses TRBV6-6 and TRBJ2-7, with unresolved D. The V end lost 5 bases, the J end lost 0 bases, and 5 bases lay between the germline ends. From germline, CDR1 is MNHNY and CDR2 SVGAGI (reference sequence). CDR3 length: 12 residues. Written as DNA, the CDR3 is TGTGCCAGCAGTAGGGACTCCTACGAGCAGTACTTC. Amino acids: CASSRDSYEQYF.

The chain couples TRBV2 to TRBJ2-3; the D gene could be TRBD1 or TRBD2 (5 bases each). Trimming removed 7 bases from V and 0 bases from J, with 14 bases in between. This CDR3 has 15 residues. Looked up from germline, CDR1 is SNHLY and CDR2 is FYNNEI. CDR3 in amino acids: CASTLDGASTDTQYF. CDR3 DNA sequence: TGTGCCAGCACCCTTGACGGGGCCAGCACAGATACGCAGTATTTT.

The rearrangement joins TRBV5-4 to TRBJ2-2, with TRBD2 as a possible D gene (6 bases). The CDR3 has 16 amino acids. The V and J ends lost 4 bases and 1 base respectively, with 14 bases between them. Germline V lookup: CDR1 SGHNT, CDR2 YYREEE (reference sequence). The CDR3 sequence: CASSADGGRNTGELFF. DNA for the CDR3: TGTGCCAGCAGCGCGGACGGGGGAAGGAACACCGGGGAGCTGTTTTTT.

The CDR3 sequence is CASSLGEVINEKLFF. CDR3 DNA: TGTGCCAGCAGCTTGGGTGAGGTGATTAATGAAAAACTGTTTTTT. The chain joins TRBV5-5 to TRBJ1-4; D uncertain. Germline CDR1 reads SGHKS; CDR2 reads YYEKEE (reference sequence). The CDR3 covers 15 residues. Between the trimmed V and J ends, which lost 0 bases and 4 bases, there was a span of 10 bases.

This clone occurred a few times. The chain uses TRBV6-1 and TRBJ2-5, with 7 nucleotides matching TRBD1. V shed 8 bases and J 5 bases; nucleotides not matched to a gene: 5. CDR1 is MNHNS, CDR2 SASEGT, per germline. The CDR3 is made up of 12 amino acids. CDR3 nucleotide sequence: TGTGCCAGCCAGACAGGGACGGAGACCCAGTACTTC. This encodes CASQTGTETQYF.